A single sample gave rise to the 10 T cell receptor beta chains below, sequenced in a study of post-analysis software for immune sequencing data. Findings of the study overall: Roughly 5 TRBV segments occurring more often in patients than controls included TRBV5-6, TRBV5-1 and TRBV20-1.

These receptors are not linked to any known antigen. The TCR beta cDNA libraries carried unique molecular identifiers. MiXCR was run by TCRdb on the PCR reads, yielding one entry per CDR3 protein. The sample includes about 430,000 distinct CDR3 sequences, about 39% seen only once; the top ten take less than 10%. Sequenced material: blood. All receptors come from a girl aged 2-10 years with multiple sclerosis.

The chain couples TRBV20-1 to TRBJ2-7; 8 nucleotides agree with TRBD2. The CDR3 totals 17 residues. The J segment lost 1 base and the V segment lost 0 bases, leaving 11 bases of the junction unmatched. Per the germline V gene, CDR1 is DFQATT and CDR2 is SNEGSKA (reference sequence). CDR3 bases: TGCAGTGCTAGAGACCATCCGTCGGAGCGGGAGTCCTACGAGCAGTACTTC. It encodes CSARDHPSERESYEQYF.

V gene TRBV20-1 combines with J gene TRBJ2-3; 9 bases agree with TRBD1. V was clipped by 6 bases and J by 2 bases; unmatched bases: 9. Germline V gives CDR1 DFQATT, CDR2 SNEGSKA (reference sequence). This CDR3 contains 15 residues. CDR3 amino acids: CSANPGTGPTDTQYF. The CDR3 DNA follows: TGCAGTGCCAACCCCGGGACAGGGCCCACAGATACGCAGTATTTT.

The V gene is TRBV5-1, the J gene TRBJ2-5, with D perhaps TRBD1 (5 bases). Trimming cost V 0 bases and J 2 bases, with 14 bases left between them. The CDR3 consists of 16 residues. Germline V lookup: CDR1 SGHRS, CDR2 YFSETQ. DNA for the CDR3: TGCGCCAGCAGCTTGGGCAGGGCAGGGCCACAAGAGACCCAGTACTTC. This codes for CASSLGRAGPQETQYF.

In regard to this clonotype: One end of the junction fails to match germline, which may point to a read error. The chain uses TRBV10-3 and TRBJ2-1, with D maybe TRBD1 (6 bases). This CDR3 is built from 14 residues. Germline V gene sequence: CDR1 ENHRY, CDR2 SYGVKD. The CDR3 nucleotides read TGTGTCATCAGTGGAAGGGACAACTACAATGAGCAGTTCTTC. Its protein is CVISGRDNYNEQFF.

This chain links TRBV29-1 with TRBJ2-1, with D possibly being TRBD1 or TRBD2 (5 bases each). Deletions cut 5 bases from V and 6 bases from J, with 11 bases between. CDR3 length: 12 residues. The germline V gene has CDR1 SQVTM and CDR2 ANQGSEA. The CDR3 reads CSVRQGVNEQFF. CDR3 nucleotide sequence: TGCAGCGTTAGGCAGGGAGTCAATGAGCAGTTCTTC.

The chain employs TRBV6-6 and TRBJ1-2; TRBD1 matches 7 bases. This CDR3 is built from 14 residues. The germline V gene has CDR1 MNHNY and CDR2 SVGAGI (reference sequence). The junction had 8 bases not matched to a gene; V was cut back by 2 bases and J by 8 bases. CDR3 amino acids: CASSYRQGGEGYTF. The CDR3 region has the DNA TGTGCCAGCAGTTACCGACAGGGAGGGGAAGGCTACACCTTC.

This clonotype turned up a few times. The genes are TRBV20-1 and TRBJ2-7; 14 nucleotides agree with TRBD2. From germline, CDR1 is DFQATT and CDR2 SNEGSKA (reference sequence). V lost 5 bases, J lost 7 bases, and 13 bases stayed unmatched. The CDR3 sequence is 16 residues long. CDR3 sequence: CSAANPGLAGDREQYF. In DNA, the CDR3 is TGCAGTGCTGCCAACCCGGGACTAGCGGGAGATAGGGAGCAGTACTTC.

The chain has TRBV6-5 and TRBJ1-2; TRBD1 is a possible D gene (6 bases). Germline V gene lookup returns CDR1 MNHEY and CDR2 SVGAGI. V was trimmed by 7 bases and J by 9 bases, leaving 21 bases between them. The CDR3 extends over 14 amino acids. The CDR3 DNA sequence: TGTGCCAGCAACTGGGGTCGGGGGGCTGGTAGCTACACCTTC. Its translation: CASNWGRGAGSYTF.

This clonotype showed up just once. The V call is TRBV29-1, the J call TRBJ2-3, with TRBD2 matching over 9 bases. The germline V gene has CDR1 SQVTM and CDR2 ANQGSEA. Germline trimming cut 3 bases from V and 4 bases from J; bases unmatched to any gene: 5. There are 14 residues in the CDR3. This chain's CDR3 is CSVEGTSNSDTQYF. The CDR3 DNA reads as TGCAGCGTTGAGGGGACTAGCAATTCAGATACGCAGTATTTT.

This chain uses TRBV9 with TRBJ1-1; perhaps TRBD1 as D (5 bases). The CDR3 consists of 12 residues. Looked up from germline, CDR1 is SGDLS and CDR2 is YYNGEE. V lost 0 bases and J lost 10, with 10 bases in between. For the CDR3, the DNA is TGTGCCAGCAGCGTAGGGGCTGGGGGAGCTTTCTTT. Translated: CASSVGAGGAFF. Full variable domain (outside the CDR3, taken from reference TRBV9 and TRBJ1-1): DSGVTQTPKHLITATGQRVTLRCSPRSGDLSVYWYQQSLDQGLQFLIQYYNGEERAKGNILERFSAQQFPDLHSELNLSSLELGDSALYFCASSVGAGGAFFGQGTRLTVV.